This TCR beta chain was documented in a study of blood T cells in healthy people across ages. Comment on this clonotype: Its matching antigen is unknown.

The use of a sample-barcoded 5' primer and a J-beta primer mix characterized a second PCR of roughly 7 to 12 cycles. Samples each returned at least 3 million CDR3-containing paired-end reads. TCRdb reanalysed the 5' RACE reads using MiXCR and keeps one entry per CDR3 protein. The sample carries some 710,000 distinct CDR3 sequences, around half recorded once. Broader study findings: Relative to aged donors, long-lived donors carried more naive CD4+ cells and displayed higher diversity.

The clonotype originates from a man older than 75 in good health. Sequenced sample: blood.

The CDR3 here is CASRAPGTQPQHF. For the CDR3, the DNA is TGTGCCAGCAGAGCCCCAGGGACCCAGCCCCAGCATTTT. The V and J genes are TRBV12-3 or TRBV12-4 and TRBJ1-5, with TRBD1 as a possible D gene (5 bases). CDR3 length: 13 residues. Trimming left V 6 bases short and J 7 bases short, with 13 bases between.